Each of the 2 T cell receptor beta chains below was sequenced from the same sample in a study of HIV-infected patients and healthy controls. cDNA was made from approximately 0.55 ug RNA using alpha and beta constant primers. Separate chain-specific third strand synthesis with multiplexing indices produced the alpha and beta libraries. MiXCR, run by TCRdb on the 5' RACE reads, gives a single entry per CDR3 protein. The repertoire has about 8,600 distinct CDR3 sequences, roughly 8.1% of them found once; the top ten carry around 11%. Antiretroviral therapy had run roughly three months, about 14 weeks, before follow-up blood collection. All unsorted peripheral T cells were captured because whole blood was used without fractionation. Sample: blood, taken during antiretroviral therapy. Source of these receptors: an adult with HIV infection.

The V and J genes are TRBV6-2 or TRBV6-3 and TRBJ2-2, with a weak D call TRBD2 (6 bases). Germline-derived CDR1 and CDR2 are MNHEY and SVGEGT. V lost 9 bases and J 11 bases, leaving 25 bases between the germline ends. This CDR3 comprises 15 residues. The DNA for the CDR3 is TGTGCCAGAAGAAAGTCGGGACTCCCAGAGGTAGAGCTGTTTTTT. Encoded protein: CARRKSGLPEVELFF.

This clonotype has at least ten counts. The rearrangement joins TRBV28 to TRBJ1-3; the D is unclear. Germline loops: CDR1 MDHEN, CDR2 SYDVKM. V lost 9 bases, J lost 4 bases, and 16 bases lay in between. This CDR3 has 14 residues. CDR3 sequence: CASRHQGSGNTIYF. The CDR3 DNA follows: TGTGCCAGTAGACATCAAGGCTCCGGAAACACCATATATTTT. Variable domain in full (rest from reference TRBV28 and TRBJ1-3): DVKVTQSSRYLVKRTGEKVFLECVQDMDHENMFWYRQDPGLGLRLIYFSYDVKMKEKGDIPEGYSVSREKKERFSLILESASTNQTSMYLCASRHQGSGNTIYFGEGSWLTVV.